Listed below are T cell receptor beta chains from one sample, sequenced in a study of shared clonotypes between healthy human individuals. The repertoire was sequenced with immunoSEQ multiplex PCR; TCRdb's copy has only in-frame clones and lacks some. The table includes some 630,000 clones, about 95% detected once. Sequencing was done on a sample of naive CD8+ T cells sorted from blood. The receptors here all came from a woman aged 30 to 39 in good health. Each CDR3 is given with its conserved first and last residue. The D gene is left open where the match is weak. The listing skips clone size in some rows; elsewhere it reads once, few, many or a size class.

TRBV14,.,.,TRBJ2-1,CASSQDGGGVDEQFF
TRBV4-1,TRBD2,.,TRBJ2-2,CASSHSTSGIGELFF
TRBV27,.,.,TRBJ2-2,CASSLLTPVYTGELFF
TRBV20-1,.,.,TRBJ1-3,CSARVGNTIYF
TRBV13,.,.,TRBJ2-2,CASSLGLAANTGELFF
TRBV19,.,.,TRBJ2-1,CARAGTPYNEQFF
TRBV2,.,.,TRBJ1-2,CASRKWFDSLNYGYTF
TRBV4-1,TRBD2,.,TRBJ2-7,CASSPRLAGAYEQYF
TRBV7-9,.,.,TRBJ2-1,CASSSRDTRSYNEQFF
TRBV6-6,.,.,TRBJ2-4,CASSHLTLKAKNIQYF
TRBV9,.,.,TRBJ2-7,CASSVGGRVEYYEQYF
TRBV10-1,.,.,TRBJ2-2,CASSVSGIPGTGELFF
TRBV5-1,.,.,TRBJ2-7,CASSLGAETYEQYF
TRBV27,TRBD2,.,TRBJ2-1,CASSLSGNEQFF
TRBV27,.,.,TRBJ2-1,CASSWSRQNEQFF
TRBV5-1,.,.,TRBJ1-2,CASSHPGAPTSVPYYGYTF
TRBV2,TRBD1,.,TRBJ2-7,CASTPTGDPSSYEQYF
TRBV27,.,.,TRBJ1-1,CASRTQGTRTEAFF
TRBV7-8,TRBD2,.,TRBJ2-1,CASSLVGLAGTNEQFF
TRBV6-1,TRBD1,.,TRBJ1-1,CASSELGQGAKAFF
TRBV27,.,.,TRBJ2-5,CASSFADSVQETQYF
TRBV13,.,.,TRBJ2-4,CASSVDGNTPAAKNIQYF
TRBV10-3,.,.,TRBJ2-3,CATGTHGGSTDTQYF
TRBV28,TRBD2,.,TRBJ2-1,CASSPSGGYNEQFF
TRBV19,TRBD1,.,TRBJ2-7,CASSPGQGAAYEQYF
TRBV9,TRBD2,.,TRBJ2-1,CASSVYSGNGKVEQFF
TRBV5-6,.,.,TRBJ2-7,CASSLRSTGNDEQYF
TRBV9,.,.,TRBJ2-2,CASSKGGVGELFF
TRBV4-1,.,.,TRBJ2-7,CASSQGAEGAMYEQYF
TRBV6-5,TRBD1,.,TRBJ2-7,CASSYPGGEQYF
TRBV7-9,TRBD1,.,TRBJ2-3,CASSPRDRVPDTQYF
TRBV7-3,.,.,TRBJ2-1,CASSSPGTVDNEQFF
TRBV27,TRBD2,.,TRBJ2-1,CASSLAGGGSYNEQFF
TRBV30,.,few,TRBJ2-7,CAWSGRYSPYEQYF
TRBV4-2,.,once,TRBJ2-7,CASSQDTGEAGEQYF
TRBV5-4,TRBD2,.,TRBJ2-7,CASSLAGSGRGEQYF
TRBV4-2,TRBD2,.,TRBJ2-7,CASSQLPTSGSYEQYF